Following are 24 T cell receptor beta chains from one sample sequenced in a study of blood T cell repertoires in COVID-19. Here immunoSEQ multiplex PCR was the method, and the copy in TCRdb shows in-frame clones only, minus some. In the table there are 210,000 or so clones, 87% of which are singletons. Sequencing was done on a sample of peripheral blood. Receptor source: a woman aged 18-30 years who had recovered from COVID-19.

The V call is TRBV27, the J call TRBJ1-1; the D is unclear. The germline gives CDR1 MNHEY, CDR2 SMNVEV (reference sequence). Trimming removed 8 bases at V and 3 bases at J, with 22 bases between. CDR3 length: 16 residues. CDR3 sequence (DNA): TGTGCCAGCGGAACTTATGGAGGGCAAGCGGACACTGAAGCTTTCTTT. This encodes CASGTYGGQADTEAFF.

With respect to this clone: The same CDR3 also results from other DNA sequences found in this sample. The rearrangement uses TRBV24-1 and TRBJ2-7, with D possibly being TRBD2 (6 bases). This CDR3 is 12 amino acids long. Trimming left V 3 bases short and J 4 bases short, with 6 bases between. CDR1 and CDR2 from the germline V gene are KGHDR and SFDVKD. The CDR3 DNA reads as TGTGCCACCAGTGATGGGGGGTACGAGCAGTACTTC. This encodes CATSDGGYEQYF.

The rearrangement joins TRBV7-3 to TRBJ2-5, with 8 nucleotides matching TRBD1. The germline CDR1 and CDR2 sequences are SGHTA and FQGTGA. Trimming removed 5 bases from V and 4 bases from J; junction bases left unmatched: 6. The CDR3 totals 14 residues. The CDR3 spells CASSAGTGVETQYF. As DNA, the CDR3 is TGTGCCAGCAGCGCCGGGACAGGCGTAGAGACCCAGTACTTC.

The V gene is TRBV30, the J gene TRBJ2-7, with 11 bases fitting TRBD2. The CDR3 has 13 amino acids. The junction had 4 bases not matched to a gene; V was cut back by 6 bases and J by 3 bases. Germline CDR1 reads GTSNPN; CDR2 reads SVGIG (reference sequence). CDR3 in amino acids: CACQGTSGYEQYF. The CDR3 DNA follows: TGTGCCTGCCAGGGGACTAGCGGCTACGAGCAGTACTTC.

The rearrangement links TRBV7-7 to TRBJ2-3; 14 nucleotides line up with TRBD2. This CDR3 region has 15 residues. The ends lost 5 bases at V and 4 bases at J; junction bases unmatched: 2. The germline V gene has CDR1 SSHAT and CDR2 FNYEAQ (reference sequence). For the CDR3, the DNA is TGTGCCAGCAGCCCGGGACTAGCGGGAGCAGATACGCAGTATTTT. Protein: CASSPGLAGADTQYF.

The CDR3, as DNA: TGTGCCAGCAGCGCGGACAGAGTTTACACTGAAGCTTTCTTT. Residues: CASSADRVYTEAFF. This chain uses TRBV9 with TRBJ1-1; D is perhaps TRBD1 (6 bases). The CDR3 has 14 residues. Between the trimmed V and J ends, which lost 3 bases and 3 bases, there was a span of 12 bases. The V gene's germline CDR1 is SGDLS and CDR2 YYNGEE.

In DNA form, the CDR3 reads TGTGCCAGTAGTTCCGTCACAGATACGCAGTATTTT. Amino acid sequence: CASSSVTDTQYF. The chain couples TRBV19 to TRBJ2-3; D is undetermined. The V gene's germline CDR1 is LNHDA and CDR2 SQIVND (reference sequence). The CDR3 totals 12 residues. The V and J ends lost 5 bases and 2 bases respectively, with 5 bases between them.

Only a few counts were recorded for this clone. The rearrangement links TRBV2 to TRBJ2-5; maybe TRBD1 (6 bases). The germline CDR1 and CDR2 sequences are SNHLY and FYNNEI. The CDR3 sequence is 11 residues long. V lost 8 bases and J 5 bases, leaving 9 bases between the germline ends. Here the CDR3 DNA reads TGTGCCAGCGGGCAGGGGGAGACCCAGTACTTC. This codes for CASGQGETQYF.

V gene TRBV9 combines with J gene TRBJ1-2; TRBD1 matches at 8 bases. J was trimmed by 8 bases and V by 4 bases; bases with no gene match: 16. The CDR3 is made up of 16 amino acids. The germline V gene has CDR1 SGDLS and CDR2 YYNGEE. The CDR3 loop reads CASSPGTRTGRRGYTF. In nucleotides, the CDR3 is TGTGCCAGCAGCCCAGGTACTAGGACAGGGCGAAGGGGCTACACCTTC.

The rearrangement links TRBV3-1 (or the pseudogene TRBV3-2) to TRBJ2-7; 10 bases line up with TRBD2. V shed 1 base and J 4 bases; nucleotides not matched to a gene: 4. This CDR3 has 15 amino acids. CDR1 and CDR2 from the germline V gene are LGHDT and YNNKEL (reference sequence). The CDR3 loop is CASSQGPSGSYEQYF. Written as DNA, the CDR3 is TGTGCCAGCAGCCAAGGCCCTAGCGGGAGTTACGAGCAGTACTTC.

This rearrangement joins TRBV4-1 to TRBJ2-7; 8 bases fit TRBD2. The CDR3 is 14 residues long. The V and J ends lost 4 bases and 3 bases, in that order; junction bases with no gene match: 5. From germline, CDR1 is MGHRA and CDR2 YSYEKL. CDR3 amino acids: CASSLRGGDYEQYF. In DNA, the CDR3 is TGCGCCAGCAGCCTCCGGGGGGGCGACTACGAGCAGTACTTC.

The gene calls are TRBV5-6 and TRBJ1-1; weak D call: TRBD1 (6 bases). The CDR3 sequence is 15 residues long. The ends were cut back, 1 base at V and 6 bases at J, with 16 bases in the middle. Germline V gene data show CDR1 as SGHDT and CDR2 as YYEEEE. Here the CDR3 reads CASSLLQGTAAEAFF. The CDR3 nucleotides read TGTGCCAGCAGCTTGTTACAGGGAACCGCTGCTGAAGCTTTCTTT. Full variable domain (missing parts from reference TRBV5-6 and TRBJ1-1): DAGVTQSPTHLIKTRGQQVTLRCSPKSGHDTVSWYQQALGQGPQFIFQYYEEEERQRGNFPDRFSGHQFPNYSSELNVNALLLGDSALYLCASSLLQGTAAEAFFGQGTRLTVV.

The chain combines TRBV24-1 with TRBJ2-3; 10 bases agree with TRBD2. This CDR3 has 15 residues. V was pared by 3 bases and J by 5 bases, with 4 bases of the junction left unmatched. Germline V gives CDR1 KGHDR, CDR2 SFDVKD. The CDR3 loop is CATSDARLAGDTQYF. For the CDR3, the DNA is TGTGCCACCAGTGATGCCCGACTAGCGGGAGATACGCAGTATTTT.

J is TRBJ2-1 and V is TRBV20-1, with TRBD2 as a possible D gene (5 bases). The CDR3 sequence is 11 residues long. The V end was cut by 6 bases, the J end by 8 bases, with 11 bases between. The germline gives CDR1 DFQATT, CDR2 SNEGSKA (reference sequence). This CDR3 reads CSASPGDEQFF. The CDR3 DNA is TGCAGTGCCAGTCCCGGGGATGAGCAGTTCTTC.

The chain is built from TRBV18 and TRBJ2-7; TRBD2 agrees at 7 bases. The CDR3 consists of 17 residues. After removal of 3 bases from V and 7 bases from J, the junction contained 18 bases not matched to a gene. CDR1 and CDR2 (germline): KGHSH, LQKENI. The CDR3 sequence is CASSPLFLREQMLEQYF. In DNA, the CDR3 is TGTGCCAGCTCACCCCTCTTCTTGCGGGAGCAAATGTTAGAGCAGTACTTC.

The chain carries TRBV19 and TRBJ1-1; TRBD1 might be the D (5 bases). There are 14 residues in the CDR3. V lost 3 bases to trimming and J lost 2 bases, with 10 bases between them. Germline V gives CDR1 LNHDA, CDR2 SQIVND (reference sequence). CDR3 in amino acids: CASSITTENTEAFF. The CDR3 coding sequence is TGTGCCAGTAGTATTACGACAGAAAACACTGAAGCTTTCTTT.

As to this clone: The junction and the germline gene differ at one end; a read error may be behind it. The CDR3 is CASSYSGNTIYF. CDR3 DNA sequence: TGTGCCAGCAGCTACTCTGGAAACACCATATATTTT. The chain carries TRBV6-5 and TRBJ1-3; no firm D call. The CDR3 is 12 amino acids. CDR1 is MNHEY, CDR2 SVGAGI, per germline.

CDR3 sequence reads: CASSLFKQAEAFF. The CDR3 DNA follows: TGTGCCAGCAGTTTATTCAAACAGGCTGAAGCTTTCTTT. This chain uses TRBV27 with TRBJ1-1; a weak D match, TRBD1 (5 bases). The V end lost 1 base, the J end lost 6 bases, and 9 bases lay between the germline ends. Germline V lookup: CDR1 MNHEY, CDR2 SMNVEV (reference sequence). The CDR3 totals 13 residues.

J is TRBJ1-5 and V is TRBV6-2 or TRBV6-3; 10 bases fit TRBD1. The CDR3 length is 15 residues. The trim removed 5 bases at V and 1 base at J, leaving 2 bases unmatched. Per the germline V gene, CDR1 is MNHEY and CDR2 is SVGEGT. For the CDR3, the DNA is TGTGCCAGCAGTCCGGGACAGGGGAGCAATCAGCCCCAGCATTTT. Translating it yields CASSPGQGSNQPQHF.

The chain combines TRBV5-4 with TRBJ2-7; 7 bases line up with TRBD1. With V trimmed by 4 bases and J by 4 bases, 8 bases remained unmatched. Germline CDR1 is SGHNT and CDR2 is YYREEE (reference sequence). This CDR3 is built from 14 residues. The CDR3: CASSPGQKIYEQYF. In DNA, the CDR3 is TGTGCCAGCAGCCCGGGACAGAAGATTTACGAGCAGTACTTC.

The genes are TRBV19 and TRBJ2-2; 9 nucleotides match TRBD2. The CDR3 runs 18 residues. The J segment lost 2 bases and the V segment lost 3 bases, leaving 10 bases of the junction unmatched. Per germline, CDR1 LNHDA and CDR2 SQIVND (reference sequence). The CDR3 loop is CASSIRGLAFSNTGELFF. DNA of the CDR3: TGTGCCAGTAGTATCCGAGGACTAGCGTTTAGCAACACCGGGGAGCTGTTTTTT.

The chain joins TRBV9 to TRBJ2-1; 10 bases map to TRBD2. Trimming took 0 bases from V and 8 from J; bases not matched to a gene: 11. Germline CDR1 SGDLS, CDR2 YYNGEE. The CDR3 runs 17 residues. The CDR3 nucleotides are TGTGCCAGCAGCGTAGAGGCTAGCGGGAGTATGGGGGATGAGCAGTTCTTC. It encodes CASSVEASGSMGDEQFF.

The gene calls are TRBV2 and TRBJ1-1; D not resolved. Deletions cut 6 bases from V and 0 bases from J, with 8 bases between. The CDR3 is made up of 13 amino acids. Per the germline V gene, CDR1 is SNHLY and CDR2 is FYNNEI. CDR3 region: CASSTHMNTEAFF. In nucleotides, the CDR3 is TGTGCCAGCAGCACACACATGAACACTGAAGCTTTCTTT.

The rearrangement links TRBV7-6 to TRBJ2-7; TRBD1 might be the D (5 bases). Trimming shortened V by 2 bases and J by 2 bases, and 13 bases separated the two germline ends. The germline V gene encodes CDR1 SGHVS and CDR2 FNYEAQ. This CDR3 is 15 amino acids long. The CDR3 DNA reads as TGTGCCAGCAGCTTACAGGGCGACGGAGCCTACGAGCAGTACTTC. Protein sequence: CASSLQGDGAYEQYF.